This TCR beta chain emerged from a study of blood T cell repertoires in COVID-19. Study-level information: T cells, B-cell-depleted T cells, or PBMCs supplied cDNA or gDNA.

Assay used: immunoSEQ multiplex PCR; TCRdb lists only in-frame clones, some missing. The sample lists fewer than 300,000 clones, approximately 90% seen once, with over 2% in the top ten. Seattle cases were enrolled at active infection and followed longitudinally. Trimming took 2 bases from V and 5 from J; bases not matched to a gene: 7. CDR1 and CDR2 (germline): SGHVS, FQNEAQ. The CDR3 extends over 16 amino acids. This TCR derives from a woman under 40 with COVID-19, enrolled during active disease. The rearrangement joins TRBV7-8 to TRBJ2-1; the match to TRBD2 covers 9 bases. Material for sequencing was peripheral blood. CDR3 sequence (DNA): TGTGCCAGCAGCTTAATAGCGGGAGCGACGGACAATGAGCAGTTCTTC. Its protein is CASSLIAGATDNEQFF. Filled out from reference TRBV7-8 and TRBJ2-1, the complete variable domain reads GAGVSQSPRYKVAKRGQDVALRCDPISGHVSLFWYQQALGQGPEFLTYFQNEAQLDKSGLPSDRFFAERPEGSVSTLKIQRTQQEDSAVYLCASSLIAGATDNEQFFGPGTRLTVL.